This T cell receptor beta chain came from a study of technical replicates of blood from a handful of donors. Clones were sequenced by immunoSEQ multiplex PCR, and TCRdb holds only the in-frame ones, with some missing. The top ten clones hold about 0.26% of a sample with tens of thousands of clones, about 97% of them seen once. Trimming pared 2 bases from V and 4 bases from J, leaving 9 bases between. CDR1 is MNHEY and CDR2 is SVGAGI in the germline V gene. The CDR3 covers 14 residues. This sequence was found in a human donor in good health. This chain uses TRBV6-5 with TRBJ1-5; possibly TRBD1 for D (6 bases). Sequences were obtained from T cells isolated from PBMCs. CDR3 DNA: TGTGCCAGCAGTTACAGGCAGGGGAATCAGCCCCAGCATTTT. Its protein is CASSYRQGNQPQHF.